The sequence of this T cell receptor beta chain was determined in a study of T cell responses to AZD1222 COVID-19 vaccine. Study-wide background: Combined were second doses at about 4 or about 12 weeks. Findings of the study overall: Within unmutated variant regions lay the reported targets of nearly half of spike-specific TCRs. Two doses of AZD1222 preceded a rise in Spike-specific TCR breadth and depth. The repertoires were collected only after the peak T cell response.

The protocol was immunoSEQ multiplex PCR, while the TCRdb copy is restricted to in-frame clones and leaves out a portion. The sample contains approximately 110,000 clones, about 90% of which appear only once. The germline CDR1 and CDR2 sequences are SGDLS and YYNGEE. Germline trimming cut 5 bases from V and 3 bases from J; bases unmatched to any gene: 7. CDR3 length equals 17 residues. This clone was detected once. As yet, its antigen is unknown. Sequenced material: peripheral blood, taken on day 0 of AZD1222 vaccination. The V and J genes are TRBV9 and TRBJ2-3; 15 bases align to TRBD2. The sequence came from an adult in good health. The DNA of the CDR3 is TGTGCCAGCAGTGCCGGGACTAGCGGGAGGAAGACAGATACGCAGTATTTT. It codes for CASSAGTSGRKTDTQYF.